This T cell receptor beta chain was sequenced during a study of cytomegalovirus exposure and HLA in healthy donors. With regard to this clone: What it recognizes is unknown.

Findings of the study overall: Being productive about 90% or about 30% of the time was typical of most TCR beta V segments in an earlier analysis.

Trimming took 1 base from V and 1 from J; bases not matched to a gene: 4. The CDR3 runs 16 residues. Looked up from germline, CDR1 is SGHRS and CDR2 is YFSETQ. Primers included in the PCR were 60 Vbeta and 13 Jbeta primers. Assay used: immunoSEQ multiplex PCR; TCRdb lists only in-frame clones, some missing. This table has fewer than 200,000 clones, about 80% appearing once. The sequenced sample consisted of PBMCs. The chain has TRBV5-1 and TRBJ2-3; 9 bases are a match to TRBD1. The clonotype was recovered from a man in his thirties or forties in good health and CMV-seronegative. The CDR3 region has the DNA TGCGCCAGCAGCTTGACAGGGGGCGCTGGCACAGATACGCAGTATTTT. Its translation: CASSLTGGAGTDTQYF. Full variable domain (rest looked up from reference TRBV5-1 and TRBJ2-3): KAGVTQTPRYLIKTRGQQVTLSCSPISGHRSVSWYQQTPGQGLQFLFEYFSETQRNKGNFPGRFSGRQFSNSRSEMNVSTLELGDSALYLCASSLTGGAGTDTQYFGPGTRLTVL.